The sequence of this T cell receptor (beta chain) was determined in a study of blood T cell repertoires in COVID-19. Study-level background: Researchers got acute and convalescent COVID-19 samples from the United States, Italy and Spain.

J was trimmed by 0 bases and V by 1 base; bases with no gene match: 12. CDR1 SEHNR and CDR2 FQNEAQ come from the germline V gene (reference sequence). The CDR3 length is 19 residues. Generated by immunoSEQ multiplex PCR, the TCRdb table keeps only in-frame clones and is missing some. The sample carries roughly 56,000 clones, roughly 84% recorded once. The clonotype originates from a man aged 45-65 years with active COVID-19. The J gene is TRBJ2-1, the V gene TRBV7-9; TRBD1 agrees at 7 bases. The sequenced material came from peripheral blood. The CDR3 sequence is CASSLGGQANWGSYNEQFF. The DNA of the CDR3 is TGTGCCAGCAGCTTAGGAGGACAGGCTAACTGGGGCTCCTACAATGAGCAGTTCTTC.